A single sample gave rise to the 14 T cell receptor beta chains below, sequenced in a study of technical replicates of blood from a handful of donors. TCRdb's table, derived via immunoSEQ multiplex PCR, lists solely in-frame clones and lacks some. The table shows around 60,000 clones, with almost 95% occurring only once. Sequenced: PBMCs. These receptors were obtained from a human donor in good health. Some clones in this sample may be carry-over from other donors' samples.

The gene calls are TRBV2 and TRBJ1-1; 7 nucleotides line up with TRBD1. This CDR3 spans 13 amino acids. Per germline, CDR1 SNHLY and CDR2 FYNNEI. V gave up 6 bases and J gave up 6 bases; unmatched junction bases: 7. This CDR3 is CASRQGDGAEAFF. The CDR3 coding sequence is TGTGCCAGCAGGCAGGGGGATGGCGCTGAAGCTTTCTTT.

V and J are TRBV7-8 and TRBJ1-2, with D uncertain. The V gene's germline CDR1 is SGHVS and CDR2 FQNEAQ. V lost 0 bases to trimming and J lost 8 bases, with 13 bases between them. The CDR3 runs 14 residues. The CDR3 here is CASSLAFRQVGYTF. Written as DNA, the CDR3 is TGTGCCAGCAGCTTAGCGTTCCGGCAGGTGGGCTACACCTTC.

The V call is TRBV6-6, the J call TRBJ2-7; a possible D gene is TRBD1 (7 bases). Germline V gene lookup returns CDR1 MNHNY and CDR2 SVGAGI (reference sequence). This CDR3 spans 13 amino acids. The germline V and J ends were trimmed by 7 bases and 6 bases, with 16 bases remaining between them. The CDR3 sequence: CASTRQGLREQYF. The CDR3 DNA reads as TGTGCCAGCACCCGACAGGGACTGCGCGAGCAGTACTTC.

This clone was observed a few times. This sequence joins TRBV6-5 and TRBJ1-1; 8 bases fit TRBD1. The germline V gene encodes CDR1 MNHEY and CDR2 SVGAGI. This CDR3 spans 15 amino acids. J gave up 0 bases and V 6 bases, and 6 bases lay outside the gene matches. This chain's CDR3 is CASSPRTGMNTEAFF. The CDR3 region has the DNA TGTGCCAGCAGCCCTCGGACAGGGATGAACACTGAAGCTTTCTTT.

This CDR3 reads CASSSQGADTQYF. The CDR3 DNA reads TGTGCCAGCAGCTCACAGGGGGCGGATACGCAGTATTTT. The V call is TRBV7-7, the J call TRBJ2-3; TRBD1 aligns across 9 bases. Trimming cost V 4 bases and J 6 bases; bases outside gene matches: 2. CDR1 and CDR2 (germline): SSHAT, FNYEAQ (reference sequence). The length of the CDR3 is 13 residues.

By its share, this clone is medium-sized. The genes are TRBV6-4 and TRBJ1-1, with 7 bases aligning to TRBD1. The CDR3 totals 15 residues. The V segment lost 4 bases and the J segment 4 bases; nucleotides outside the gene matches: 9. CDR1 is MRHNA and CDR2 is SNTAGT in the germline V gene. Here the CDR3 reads CASSGVEAGGTEAFF. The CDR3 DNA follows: TGTGCCAGCAGTGGGGTTGAGGCAGGGGGCACTGAAGCTTTCTTT.

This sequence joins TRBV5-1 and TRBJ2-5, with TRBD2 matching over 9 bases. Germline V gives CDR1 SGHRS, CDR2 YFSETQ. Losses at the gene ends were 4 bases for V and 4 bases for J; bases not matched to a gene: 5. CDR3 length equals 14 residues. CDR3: CASSGGGAGETQYF. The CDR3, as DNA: TGCGCCAGCAGCGGCGGGGGGGCGGGAGAGACCCAGTACTTC.

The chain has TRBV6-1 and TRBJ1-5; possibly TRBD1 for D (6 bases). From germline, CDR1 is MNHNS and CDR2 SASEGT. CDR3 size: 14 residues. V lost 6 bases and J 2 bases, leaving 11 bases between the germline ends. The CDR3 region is CASSRQVGNQPQHF. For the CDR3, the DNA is TGTGCCAGCAGCCGACAGGTCGGCAATCAGCCCCAGCATTTT.

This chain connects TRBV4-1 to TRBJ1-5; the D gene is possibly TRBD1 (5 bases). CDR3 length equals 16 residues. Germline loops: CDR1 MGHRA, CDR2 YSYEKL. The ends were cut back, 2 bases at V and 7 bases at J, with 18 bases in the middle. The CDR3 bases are TGCGCCAGCAGCCAAAATGGGAGGGGATCGGGCCAGCCCCAGCATTTT. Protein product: CASSQNGRGSGQPQHF.

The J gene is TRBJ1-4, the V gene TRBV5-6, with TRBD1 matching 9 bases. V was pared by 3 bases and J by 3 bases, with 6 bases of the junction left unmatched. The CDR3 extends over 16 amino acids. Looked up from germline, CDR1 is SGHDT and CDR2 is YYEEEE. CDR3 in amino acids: CASSSGTGTANEKLFF. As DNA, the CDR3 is TGTGCCAGCAGCTCAGGGACAGGGACGGCTAATGAAAAACTGTTTTTT.

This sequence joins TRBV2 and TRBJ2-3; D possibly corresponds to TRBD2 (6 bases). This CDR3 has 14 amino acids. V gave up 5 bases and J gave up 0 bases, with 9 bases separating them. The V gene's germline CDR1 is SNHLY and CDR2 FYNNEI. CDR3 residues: CASSPGLSTDTQYF. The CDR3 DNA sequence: TGTGCCAGCAGTCCGGGACTCAGCACAGATACGCAGTATTTT.

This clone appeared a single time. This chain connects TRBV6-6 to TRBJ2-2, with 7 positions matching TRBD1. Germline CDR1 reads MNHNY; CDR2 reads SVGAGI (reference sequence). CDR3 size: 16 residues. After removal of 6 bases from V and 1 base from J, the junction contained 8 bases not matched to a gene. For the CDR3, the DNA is TGTGCCAGCAGAGGACCGGACAGGATGAACACCGGGGAGCTGTTTTTT. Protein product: CASRGPDRMNTGELFF.

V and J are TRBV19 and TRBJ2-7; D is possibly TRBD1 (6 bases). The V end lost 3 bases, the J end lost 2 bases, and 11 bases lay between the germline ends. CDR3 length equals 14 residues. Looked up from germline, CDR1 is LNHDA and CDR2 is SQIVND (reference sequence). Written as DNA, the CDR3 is TGTGCCAGTAGTATGGACAGTGTAACCTACGAGCAGTACTTC. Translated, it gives CASSMDSVTYEQYF.

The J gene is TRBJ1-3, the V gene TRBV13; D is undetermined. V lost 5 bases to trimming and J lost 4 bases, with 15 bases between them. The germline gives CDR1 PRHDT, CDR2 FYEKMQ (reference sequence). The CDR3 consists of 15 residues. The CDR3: CASSMGVVKGNTIYF. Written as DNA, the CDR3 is TGTGCCAGCAGCATGGGAGTTGTCAAGGGAAACACCATATATTTT.